Included here is one T cell receptor beta chain sequence, with context. The assay was immunoSEQ multiplex PCR, and TCRdb's table has in-frame clones only and misses some. The table has roughly 380,000 clones, roughly 88% seen once; the top ten hold approximately 4%. Treatment: roughly 18 received Ad26.COV2.S at low or high dose, single or two shots; 5 received placebo; per-sample allocation not given. Sampling happened 63 days after the first vaccine or placebo injection. These data come from a study of Ad26.COV2.S vaccination and SARS-CoV-2 variants. Germline loops: CDR1 MNHEY, CDR2 SVGEGT. The CDR3 sequence is 12 residues long. V was shortened by 7 bases and J by 0 bases, with 7 bases between the two germline ends.

The source of this sequence is a person between 18 and 59 years old who received the Ad26.COV2.S COVID-19 vaccine or a placebo. The source material was peripheral blood, sampled in a trial of Ad26.COV2.S vaccine versus placebo. V usage is TRBV6-2 or TRBV6-3 and J usage is TRBJ2-7; D is ambiguous. CDR3 in amino acids: CASTYSSYEQYF. The CDR3 DNA follows: TGTGCCAGCACATACTCCTCCTACGAGCAGTACTTC.